A selection of T cell receptor beta chains follows, all from one sample in a study of T cells in Graves' hyperthyroidism and ophthalmopathy. One entry per CDR3 protein, called by TCRdb with MiXCR from the multiplex PCR reads. Here the sample spans about 130,000 distinct CDR3 sequences, less than 25% being singletons. Sequenced input: blood. The receptors derive from a woman aged 45-65 years with Graves' hyperthyroidism that later progressed to Graves' ophthalmopathy. The CDR3 runs from the conserved cysteine through the conserved F or W. A D gene is named only where the DNA matches it firmly. Size is omitted from some rows. Given values are once, few, many or a class for expanded clones.

V gene	J gene	clone size	D gene	CDR3 DNA	CDR3 protein
TRBV6-8	TRBJ2-7	many	-	TGTGCCAGCAGTTGCGATTGGAGGGGGCAGTACTTC	CASSCDWRGQYF
TRBV2	TRBJ1-2	many	-	TGTGCCAGCAGCGGTGGGGGGATTCCTAACTATGGCTACACCTTC	CASSGGGIPNYGYTF
TRBV20-1	TRBJ2-1	-	-	TGCAGTGCTAGTCCTCCAGGGGGGACCTACAATGAGCAGTTCTTC	CSASPPGGTYNEQFF
TRBV28	TRBJ1-6	many	TRBD1	TGTGCCAGCAGACTTGGACAGGCAAAGTATTCACCCCTCCACTTT	CASRLGQAKYSPLHF
TRBV27	TRBJ2-7	many	-	TGTGCCAGCAGTTTATCGTATCGGACAGCAGAGCAGTACTTC	CASSLSYRTAEQYF
TRBV6-6	TRBJ1-1	-	-	TGTGCCAGCAGTTACTCAGCCGGGAACACTGAAGCTTTCTTT	CASSYSAGNTEAFF
TRBV6-5	TRBJ2-4	many	-	TGTGCCAGCAGTTACTCGGAGGGGGCAACCAAAAACATTCAGTACTTC	CASSYSEGATKNIQYF
TRBV7-3	TRBJ2-1	many	TRBD2	TGTGCCAGCAGCCCGCGTCCCGGGACTAGCGGGGCCTACAATGAGCAGTTCTTC	CASSPRPGTSGAYNEQFF
TRBV15	TRBJ2-1	many	-	TGTGCCACCAGCCGAACTCTCCGGGTTCGCTCCTACAATGAGCAGTTCTTC	CATSRTLRVRSYNEQFF
TRBV20-1	TRBJ1-2	-	-	TGCAGTGCTAGAGCTACTGACAGCAAGTTCTATGGCTACACCTTC	CSARATDSKFYGYTF
TRBV5-1	TRBJ2-5	-	-	TGCGCCAGCAGCTCGGACGGAGGATGGGAGACCCAGTACTTC	CASSSDGGWETQYF
TRBV5-5	TRBJ2-7	few	-	TGTGCCAGCACGTTACAGGGCCCGATGGGGGAGCAGTACTTC	CASTLQGPMGEQYF
TRBV7-2	TRBJ1-5	few	-	TGTGCCAGCAGCCGCTATAGCAATCAGCCCCAGCATTTT	CASSRYSNQPQHF
TRBV6-5	TRBJ2-1	-	TRBD1	TGTGCCAGCACCTCCTCGACAGGGGTGCAGTTCTTC	CASTSSTGVQFF
TRBV6-1	TRBJ1-4	few	-	TGTGCCAGCACCAACCTCGGGCAGGGAGGGGAAAAACTGTTTTTT	CASTNLGQGGEKLFF
TRBV20-1	TRBJ2-5	many	-	TGCAGTGCTAGAGTTGGCGGGAACCTACAAGAGACCCAGTACTTC	CSARVGGNLQETQYF